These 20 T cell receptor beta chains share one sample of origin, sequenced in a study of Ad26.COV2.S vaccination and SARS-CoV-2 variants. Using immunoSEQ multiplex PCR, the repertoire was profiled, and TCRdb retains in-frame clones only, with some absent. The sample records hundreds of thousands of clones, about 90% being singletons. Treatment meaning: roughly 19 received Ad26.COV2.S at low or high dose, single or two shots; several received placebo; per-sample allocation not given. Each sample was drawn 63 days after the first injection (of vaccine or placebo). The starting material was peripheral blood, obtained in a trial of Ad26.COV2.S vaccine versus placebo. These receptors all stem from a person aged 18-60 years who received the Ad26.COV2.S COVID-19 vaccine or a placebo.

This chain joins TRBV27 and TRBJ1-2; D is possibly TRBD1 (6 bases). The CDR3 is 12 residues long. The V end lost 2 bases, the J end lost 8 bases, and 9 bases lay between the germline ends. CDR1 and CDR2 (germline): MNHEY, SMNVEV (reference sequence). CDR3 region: CASSLKGDGYTF. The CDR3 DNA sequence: TGTGCCAGCAGTTTAAAGGGGGACGGCTACACCTTC.

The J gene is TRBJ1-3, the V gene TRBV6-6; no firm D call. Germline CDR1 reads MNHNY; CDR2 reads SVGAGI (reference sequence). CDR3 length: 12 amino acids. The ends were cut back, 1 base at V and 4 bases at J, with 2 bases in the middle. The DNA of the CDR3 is TGTGCCAGCAGTTACTTAGGAAACACCATATATTTT. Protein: CASSYLGNTIYF.

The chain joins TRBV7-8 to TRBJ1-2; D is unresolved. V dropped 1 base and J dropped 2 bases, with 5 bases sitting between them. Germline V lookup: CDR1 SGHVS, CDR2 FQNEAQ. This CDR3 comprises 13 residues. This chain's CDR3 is CASSLDTNYGYTF. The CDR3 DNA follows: TGTGCCAGCAGCTTAGACACGAACTATGGCTACACCTTC.

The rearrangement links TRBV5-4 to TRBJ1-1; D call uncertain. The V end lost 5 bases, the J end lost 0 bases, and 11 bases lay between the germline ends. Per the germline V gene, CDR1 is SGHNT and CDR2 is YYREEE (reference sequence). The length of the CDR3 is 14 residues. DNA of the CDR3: TGTGCCAGCAGTGCGGGGAGCCTGAACACTGAAGCTTTCTTT. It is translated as CASSAGSLNTEAFF.

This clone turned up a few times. CDR3 DNA: TGCAGCTTATCTATTACAGGGATAGGAGGCTACACCTTC. This encodes CSLSITGIGGYTF. J is TRBJ1-2 and V is TRBV29-1; D perhaps matches TRBD1 (6 bases). Trimming stripped 8 bases from V and 8 bases from J, with 21 bases between. The CDR3 covers 13 residues. CDR1 is SQVTM, CDR2 ANQGSEA, per germline.

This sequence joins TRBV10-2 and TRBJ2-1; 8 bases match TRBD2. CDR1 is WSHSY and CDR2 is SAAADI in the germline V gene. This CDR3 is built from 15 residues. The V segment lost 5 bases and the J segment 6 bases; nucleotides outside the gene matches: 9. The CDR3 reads CASSRAGTSRNEQFF. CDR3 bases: TGCGCCAGCAGTCGGGCCGGGACTAGTCGCAATGAGCAGTTCTTC.

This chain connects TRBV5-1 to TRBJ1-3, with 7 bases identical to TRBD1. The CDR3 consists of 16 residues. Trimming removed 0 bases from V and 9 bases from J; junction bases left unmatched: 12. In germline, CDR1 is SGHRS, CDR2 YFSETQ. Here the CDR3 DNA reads TGCGCCAGCAGCTTGGCCGGACAGGACCACCTAGGCACCATATATTTT. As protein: CASSLAGQDHLGTIYF.

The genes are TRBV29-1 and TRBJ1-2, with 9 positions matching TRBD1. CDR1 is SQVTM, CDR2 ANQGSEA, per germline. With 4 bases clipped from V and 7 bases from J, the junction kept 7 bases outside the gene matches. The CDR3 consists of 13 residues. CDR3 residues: CSVVPGQGVGYTF. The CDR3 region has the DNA TGCAGCGTTGTGCCGGGACAGGGCGTTGGCTACACCTTC.

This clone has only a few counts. The CDR3 reads CASSQSHGSSYEQYF. For the CDR3, the DNA is TGTGCCAGCAGTCAATCACACGGAAGCTCCTACGAGCAGTACTTC. The rearrangement joins TRBV6-2 or TRBV6-3 to TRBJ2-7, with D hard to call. Germline values: CDR1 MNHEY, CDR2 SVGEGT. The CDR3 contains 15 residues. Between the trimmed V and J ends, which lost 5 bases and 0 bases, there was a span of 14 bases.

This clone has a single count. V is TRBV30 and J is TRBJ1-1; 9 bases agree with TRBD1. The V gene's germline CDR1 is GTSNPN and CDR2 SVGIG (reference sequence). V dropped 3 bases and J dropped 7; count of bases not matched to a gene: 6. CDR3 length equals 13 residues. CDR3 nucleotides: TGTGCCTGGAGAGGACAGGGGTGGGGTGAAGCTTTCTTT. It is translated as CAWRGQGWGEAFF.

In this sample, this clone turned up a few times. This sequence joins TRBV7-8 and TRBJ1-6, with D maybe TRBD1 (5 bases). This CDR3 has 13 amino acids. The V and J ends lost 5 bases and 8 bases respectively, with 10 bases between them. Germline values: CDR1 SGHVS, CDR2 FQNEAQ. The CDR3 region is CASSRGVDSPLHF. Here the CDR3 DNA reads TGTGCCAGCAGCCGAGGGGTGGATTCACCCCTCCACTTT.

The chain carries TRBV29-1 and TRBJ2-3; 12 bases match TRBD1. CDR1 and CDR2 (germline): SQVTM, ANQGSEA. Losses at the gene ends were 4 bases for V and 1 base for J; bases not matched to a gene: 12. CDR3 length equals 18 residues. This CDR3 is CSVGRGTGGIFGTDTQYF. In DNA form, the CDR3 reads TGCAGCGTTGGGCGGGGGACAGGGGGCATATTCGGCACAGATACGCAGTATTTT.

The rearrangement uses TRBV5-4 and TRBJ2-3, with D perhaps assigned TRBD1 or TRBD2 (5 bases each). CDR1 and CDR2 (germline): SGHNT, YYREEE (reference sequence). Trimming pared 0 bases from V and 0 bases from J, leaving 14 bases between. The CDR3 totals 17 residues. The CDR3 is CASSLVIRDPSTDTQYF. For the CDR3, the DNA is TGTGCCAGCAGCTTGGTTATTAGGGACCCAAGCACAGATACGCAGTATTTT.

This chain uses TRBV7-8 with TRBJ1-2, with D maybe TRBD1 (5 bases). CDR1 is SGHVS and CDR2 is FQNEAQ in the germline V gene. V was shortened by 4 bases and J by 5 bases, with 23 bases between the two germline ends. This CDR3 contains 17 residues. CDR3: CASSSLAGTTFDYGYTF. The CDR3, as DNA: TGTGCCAGCAGCTCCCTTGCAGGGACCACCTTCGATTATGGCTACACCTTC.

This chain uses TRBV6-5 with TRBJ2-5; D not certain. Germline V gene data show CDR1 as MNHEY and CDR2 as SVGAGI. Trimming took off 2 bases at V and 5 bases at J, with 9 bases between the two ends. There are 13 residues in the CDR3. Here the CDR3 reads CASSYTPRETQYF. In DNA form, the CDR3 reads TGTGCCAGCAGTTACACCCCTAGGGAGACCCAGTACTTC.

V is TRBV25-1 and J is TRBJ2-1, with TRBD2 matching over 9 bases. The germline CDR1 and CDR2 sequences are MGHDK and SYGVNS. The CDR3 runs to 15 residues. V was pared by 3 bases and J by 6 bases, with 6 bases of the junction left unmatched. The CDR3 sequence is CASSDAGGGINEQFF. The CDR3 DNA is TGTGCCAGCAGTGACGCGGGAGGGGGGATCAATGAGCAGTTCTTC.

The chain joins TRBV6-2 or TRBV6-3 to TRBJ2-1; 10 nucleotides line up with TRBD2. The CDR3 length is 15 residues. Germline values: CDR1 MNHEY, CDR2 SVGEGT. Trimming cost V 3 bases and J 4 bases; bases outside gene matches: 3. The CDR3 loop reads CASSYPSGRYNEQFF. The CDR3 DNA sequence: TGTGCCAGCAGTTATCCTAGCGGGAGATACAATGAGCAGTTCTTC.

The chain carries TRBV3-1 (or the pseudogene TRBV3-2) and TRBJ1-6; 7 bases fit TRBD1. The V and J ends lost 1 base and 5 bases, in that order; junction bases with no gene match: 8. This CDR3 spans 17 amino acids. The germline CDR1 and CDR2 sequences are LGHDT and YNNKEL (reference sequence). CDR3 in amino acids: CASSQALTGRHNSPLHF. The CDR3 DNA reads TGTGCCAGCAGCCAAGCCCTGACAGGGAGGCATAATTCACCCCTCCACTTT.

CDR3: CASSVGTSNEQFF. The CDR3 DNA follows: TGTGCCAGCAGCGTAGGGACTAGCAATGAGCAGTTCTTC. The rearrangement joins TRBV9 to TRBJ2-1; 7 bases fit TRBD2. The V and J ends lost 0 bases and 6 bases, in that order; junction bases with no gene match: 0. There are 13 residues in the CDR3. Germline loops: CDR1 SGDLS, CDR2 YYNGEE.

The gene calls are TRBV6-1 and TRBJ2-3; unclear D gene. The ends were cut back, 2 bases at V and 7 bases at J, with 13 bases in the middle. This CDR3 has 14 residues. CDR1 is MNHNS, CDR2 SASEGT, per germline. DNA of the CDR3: TGTGCCAGCAGTGAATCCTTAGGTGTGAATACGCAGTATTTT. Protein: CASSESLGVNTQYF.